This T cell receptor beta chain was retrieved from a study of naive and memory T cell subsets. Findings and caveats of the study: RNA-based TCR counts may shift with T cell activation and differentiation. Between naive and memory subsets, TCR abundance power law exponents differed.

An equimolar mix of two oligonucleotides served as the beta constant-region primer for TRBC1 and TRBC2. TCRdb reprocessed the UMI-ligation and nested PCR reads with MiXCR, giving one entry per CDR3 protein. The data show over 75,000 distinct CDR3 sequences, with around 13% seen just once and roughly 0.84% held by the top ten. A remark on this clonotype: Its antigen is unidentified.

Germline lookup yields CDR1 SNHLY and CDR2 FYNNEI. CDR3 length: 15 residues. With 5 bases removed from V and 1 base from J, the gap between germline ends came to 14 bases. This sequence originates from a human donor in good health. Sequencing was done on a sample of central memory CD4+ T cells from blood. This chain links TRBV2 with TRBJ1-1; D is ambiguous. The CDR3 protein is CASSHPLGRNTEAFF. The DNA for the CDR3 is TGTGCCAGCAGTCACCCTCTAGGGAGGAACACTGAAGCTTTCTTT.